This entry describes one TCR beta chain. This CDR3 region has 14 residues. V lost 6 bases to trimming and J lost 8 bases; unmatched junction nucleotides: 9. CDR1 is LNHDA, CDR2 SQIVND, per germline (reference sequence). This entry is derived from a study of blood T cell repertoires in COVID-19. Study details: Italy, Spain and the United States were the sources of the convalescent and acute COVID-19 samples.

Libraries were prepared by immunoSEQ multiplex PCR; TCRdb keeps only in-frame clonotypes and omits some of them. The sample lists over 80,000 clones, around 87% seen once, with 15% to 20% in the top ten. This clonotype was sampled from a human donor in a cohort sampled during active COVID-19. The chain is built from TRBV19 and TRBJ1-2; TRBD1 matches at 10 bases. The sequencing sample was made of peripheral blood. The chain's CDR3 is CASRIGQGVGGYTF. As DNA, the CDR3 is TGTGCCAGTAGAATCGGACAGGGGGTAGGCGGCTACACCTTC.